Below are 7 T cell receptor beta chains sequenced from a single sample in a study of blood T cell repertoires in COVID-19 (TCRdb year 2020). The receptor library was made with the immunoSEQ multiplex PCR assay. Not all clones reach the TCRdb copy of this immuneACCESS table, which keeps in-frame sequences only. Checked studies attribute under half of the gap to unresolved V genes and leave the rest unexplained. The table for this sample lists around 140,000 clones; about 83% of them were counted only once. The leading ten clones occupy 8.5% to 9.5% of the sample. Material for sequencing was peripheral blood. The source of these receptors is a woman aged 45 to 65 with active or convalescent COVID-19.

The chain is built from TRBV19 and TRBJ2-1; maybe TRBD2 (7 bases). Germline lookup yields CDR1 LNHDA and CDR2 SQIVND (reference sequence). CDR3 size: 15 residues. V was trimmed by 4 bases and J by 0 bases, leaving 10 bases between them. The CDR3 coding sequence is TGTGCCAGTAGTACGGCGGGGGCCTCCTACAATGAGCAGTTCTTC. Protein product: CASSTAGASYNEQFF.

The J gene is TRBJ2-2, the V gene TRBV27; no reliable D call. Germline lookup yields CDR1 MNHEY and CDR2 SMNVEV (reference sequence). The V end lost 6 bases, the J end lost 3 bases, and 17 bases lay between the germline ends. The CDR3 spans 16 residues. This CDR3 is CASSPHIGDYTGELFF. The DNA of the CDR3 is TGTGCCAGCAGCCCCCATATTGGCGACTACACCGGGGAGCTGTTTTTT.

A remark on this clone: Different DNA sequences within this sample yield the same CDR3. V is TRBV6-2 or TRBV6-3 and J is TRBJ2-7; the match to TRBD2 covers 12 bases. V gave up 5 bases and J gave up 3 bases; unmatched junction bases: 2. The germline gives CDR1 MNHEY, CDR2 SVGEGT. The CDR3 is made up of 14 amino acids. The CDR3 nucleotides are TGTGCCAGCAGTCCGACTAGCGGGAGCTACGAGCAGTACTTC. The encoded protein is CASSPTSGSYEQYF.

The rearrangement joins TRBV3-1 (or the pseudogene TRBV3-2) to TRBJ2-7; TRBD2 matches 8 bases. V was clipped by 1 base and J by 6 bases; unmatched bases: 8. CDR3 size: 15 residues. Germline assignment: CDR1 LGHDT and CDR2 YNNKEL (reference sequence). The CDR3 loop is CASSQVGRGGGEQYF. The CDR3 DNA follows: TGTGCCAGCAGCCAAGTAGGCCGGGGGGGTGGCGAGCAGTACTTC.

For this clone: This same CDR3 is encoded by further DNA sequences in the sample. This chain joins TRBV30 and TRBJ1-1; D remains ambiguous. Germline V gene data show CDR1 as GTSNPN and CDR2 as SVGIG (reference sequence). V dropped 0 bases and J dropped 2 bases, with 7 bases sitting between them. This CDR3 comprises 13 residues. The CDR3 here is CAWSVRENTEAFF. The CDR3 DNA reads TGTGCCTGGAGTGTACGGGAAAACACTGAAGCTTTCTTT.

The chain links TRBV5-8 to TRBJ2-1; D not certain. The V gene's germline CDR1 is SGHTS and CDR2 YDEGEE. Trimming left V 4 bases short and J 8 bases short, with 10 bases between. This CDR3 has 12 residues. The CDR3 sequence is CASSPSGYEQFF. The CDR3 nucleotides are TGTGCCAGCAGCCCGTCGGGTTATGAGCAGTTCTTC. The complete variable domain, with remaining parts taken from reference TRBV5-8 and TRBJ2-1, reads EAGVTQSPTHLIKTRGQQATLRCSPISGHTSVYWYQQALGLGLQFLLWYDEGEERNRGNFPPRFSGRQFPNYSSELNVNALELEDSALYLCASSPSGYEQFFGPGTRLTVL.

The chain carries TRBV15 and TRBJ1-4; D is ambiguous. Germline V gene sequence: CDR1 LNHNV, CDR2 YYDKDF (reference sequence). The CDR3 consists of 14 residues. Deletions cut 2 bases from V and 8 bases from J, with 12 bases between. CDR3 amino acids: CATSRKGPGEKLFF. CDR3 DNA: TGTGCCACCAGCAGAAAGGGCCCGGGGGAAAAACTGTTTTTT.